The 28 T cell receptor beta chains given below trace back to one sample, sequenced in a study of cytomegalovirus exposure and HLA in healthy donors. The PCR employed 60 Vbeta primers together with 13 Jbeta primers. Repertoires were generated with immunoSEQ multiplex PCR, while TCRdb's copy carries only in-frame clones and drops some. The sample includes some 100,000 clones, under 85% of them seen just once. The material sequenced was PBMCs. The source is a man aged 35-49 years in good health and CMV-seronegative.

V and J are TRBV25-1 and TRBJ1-2, with 9 bases fitting TRBD1. Germline CDR1 is MGHDK and CDR2 is SYGVNS. V lost 3 bases, J lost 4 bases, and 15 bases stayed unmatched. The length of the CDR3 is 18 residues. This CDR3 reads CASSDPYPGDRDPYGYTF. DNA for the CDR3: TGTGCCAGCAGTGATCCTTATCCGGGGGACAGGGATCCCTATGGCTACACCTTC.

This clone appeared a few times. The J gene is TRBJ1-1, the V gene TRBV28; TRBD1 matches 7 bases. The CDR3 spans 14 residues. With 8 bases clipped from V and 2 bases from J, the junction kept 8 bases outside the gene matches. CDR1 and CDR2 from the germline V gene are MDHEN and SYDVKM. The CDR3 coding sequence is TGTGCCAGCGGTTCGGGACAGCTTAACACTGAAGCTTTCTTT. Amino acid sequence: CASGSGQLNTEAFF.

The chain carries TRBV5-1 and TRBJ2-7; 8 bases are shared with TRBD2. Germline lookup yields CDR1 SGHRS and CDR2 YFSETQ. This CDR3 is 15 amino acids long. J was trimmed by 1 base and V by 0 bases; bases with no gene match: 3. This CDR3 reads CASSLDGGGSYEQYF. CDR3 nucleotide sequence: TGCGCCAGCAGCTTGGACGGGGGGGGATCCTACGAGCAGTACTTC.

The chain has TRBV29-1 and TRBJ1-5, with 10 bases identical to TRBD1. V was pared by 4 bases and J by 5 bases, with 8 bases of the junction left unmatched. Germline V gene sequence: CDR1 SQVTM, CDR2 ANQGSEA. This CDR3 contains 15 residues. The CDR3 protein is CSVGFGGTGDQPQHF. The CDR3 DNA is TGCAGCGTTGGATTCGGAGGGACAGGGGATCAGCCCCAGCATTTT. Full variable domain (remainder filled in from reference TRBV29-1 and TRBJ1-5): SAVISQKPSRDICQRGTSLTIQCQVDSQVTMMFWYRQQPGQSLTLIATANQGSEATYESGFVIDKFPISRPNLTFSTLTVSNMSPEDSSIYLCSVGFGGTGDQPQHFGDGTRLSIL.

The rearrangement uses TRBV13 and TRBJ2-3; no reliable D call. V was clipped by 4 bases and J by 0 bases, with 2 bases between them. CDR1 and CDR2 from the germline V gene are PRHDT and FYEKMQ (reference sequence). CDR3 length: 12 amino acids. Here the CDR3 DNA reads TGTGCCAGCAGCTCGAGCACAGATACGCAGTATTTT. Protein product: CASSSSTDTQYF.

This chain joins TRBV14 and TRBJ2-7; possible D gene TRBD2, 5 bases. The germline gives CDR1 SGHDN, CDR2 FVKESK. This CDR3 spans 12 amino acids. V gave up 0 bases and J gave up 11 bases, with 11 bases separating them. The CDR3 reads CASSQDWRQKYF. CDR3 DNA sequence: TGTGCCAGCAGCCAAGATTGGAGGCAGAAGTACTTC. The complete variable domain, with remaining parts taken from reference TRBV14 and TRBJ2-7, reads EAGVTQFPSHSVIEKGQTVTLRCDPISGHDNLYWYRRVMGKEIKFLLHFVKESKQDESGMPNNRFLAERTGGTYSTLKVQPAELEDSGVYFCASSQDWRQKYFGPGTRLTVT.

The chain combines TRBV10-2 with TRBJ1-1; 12 bases match TRBD1. CDR3 length: 16 residues. Germline V gives CDR1 WSHSY, CDR2 SAAADI. V trimming: 0 bases; J trimming: 12 bases; junction bases outside the gene matches: 11. The CDR3 loop reads CASSESSLGTGGITFF. For the CDR3, the DNA is TGCGCCAGCAGTGAGTCGAGTTTAGGGACAGGGGGCATAACTTTCTTT.

The J gene is TRBJ2-7, the V gene TRBV7-9, with D possibly being TRBD1 (6 bases). Per the germline V gene, CDR1 is SEHNR and CDR2 is FQNEAQ (reference sequence). Trimming shortened V by 2 bases and J by 5 bases, and 10 bases separated the two germline ends. The CDR3 covers 13 residues. The CDR3 loop is CASSLQQGHEQYF. CDR3 nucleotide sequence: TGTGCCAGCAGCTTACAACAGGGCCACGAGCAGTACTTC. Together with reference TRBV7-9 and TRBJ2-7, the CDR3 gives the full variable domain: DTGVSQNPRHKITKRGQNVTFRCDPISEHNRLYWYRQTLGQGPEFLTYFQNEAQLEKSRLLSDRFSAERPKGSFSTLEIQRTEQGDSAMYLCASSLQQGHEQYFGPGTRLTVT.

This clone was seen just once. This chain joins TRBV4-2 and TRBJ1-4; no firm D call. CDR1 and CDR2 from the germline V gene are LGHNA and YNFKEQ. V was pared by 0 bases and J by 8 bases, with 10 bases between. This CDR3 region has 14 residues. CDR3 DNA sequence: TGTGCCAGCAGCCAAGATTACCGGAGCGAAAAACTGTTTTTT. Residues: CASSQDYRSEKLFF.

This clone was observed a single time. The J gene is TRBJ2-1, the V gene TRBV7-9; D might be TRBD1 (7 bases). Trimming left V 2 bases short and J 5 bases short, with 16 bases between. The CDR3 contains 16 residues. From germline, CDR1 is SEHNR and CDR2 FQNEAQ (reference sequence). CDR3 in DNA: TGTGCCAGCAGCTTAAGACAGGGACGGACTAACAATGAGCAGTTCTTC. The encoded protein is CASSLRQGRTNNEQFF. The complete variable domain, with remaining parts taken from reference TRBV7-9 and TRBJ2-1, reads DTGVSQNPRHKITKRGQNVTFRCDPISEHNRLYWYRQTLGQGPEFLTYFQNEAQLEKSRLLSDRFSAERPKGSFSTLEIQRTEQGDSAMYLCASSLRQGRTNNEQFFGPGTRLTVL.

The chain joins TRBV6-5 to TRBJ1-2; possible D gene TRBD1, 6 bases. This CDR3 is built from 13 residues. V was pared by 7 bases and J by 9 bases, with 18 bases between. Germline V CDR1 and CDR2: MNHEY, SVGAGI. This CDR3 reads CASTRDTSGSYTF. In DNA, the CDR3 is TGTGCCAGCACCCGGGACACCTCGGGTAGCTACACCTTC.

The CDR3 loop reads CASSRRDSGGETQYF. CDR3 coding DNA: TGTGCCAGTAGTAGGCGGGACAGCGGTGGGGAGACCCAGTACTTC. The chain carries TRBV19 and TRBJ2-5; a weak D match, TRBD1 (7 bases). This CDR3 contains 15 residues. The germline V gene encodes CDR1 LNHDA and CDR2 SQIVND (reference sequence). The ends were cut back, 4 bases at V and 5 bases at J, with 17 bases in the middle.

This clone was detected once. The chain has TRBV18 and TRBJ2-4; possible D gene TRBD1, 5 bases. V was shortened by 0 bases and J by 0 bases, with 12 bases between the two germline ends. Germline loops: CDR1 KGHSH, CDR2 LQKENI. This CDR3 contains 17 residues. The CDR3 DNA is TGTGCCAGCTCACCACCGACAGAGAGACTAGCCAAAAACATTCAGTACTTC. Translating gives CASSPPTERLAKNIQYF.

V usage is TRBV27 and J usage is TRBJ2-5; D unclear. The CDR3 has 12 residues. V was pared by 6 bases and J by 5 bases, with 10 bases between. From germline, CDR1 is MNHEY and CDR2 SMNVEV (reference sequence). CDR3 loop: CASSSLRETQYF. The CDR3 DNA is TGTGCCAGCAGCTCCTTACGGGAGACCCAGTACTTC.

The V and J genes are TRBV6-5 and TRBJ2-7; D perhaps matches TRBD2 (7 bases). Between the trimmed V and J ends, which lost 7 bases and 5 bases, there was a span of 15 bases. Germline loops: CDR1 MNHEY, CDR2 SVGAGI. This CDR3 contains 13 residues. This CDR3 reads CASTRGGGHEQYF. The CDR3 DNA follows: TGTGCCAGCACAAGAGGGGGGGGGCACGAGCAGTACTTC.

In this sample, this clone turned up once. The chain joins TRBV7-8 to TRBJ2-5; TRBD2 might be the D (5 bases). This CDR3 has 13 residues. Germline V lookup: CDR1 SGHVS, CDR2 FQNEAQ. V shed 8 bases and J shed 6 bases, with 16 bases lying between them. CDR3 in DNA: TGTGCCAGCGGCCCCCGAGAGGGCAAGACCCAGTACTTC. Its protein product is CASGPREGKTQYF.

V gene TRBV9 combines with J gene TRBJ2-1; 9 nucleotides line up with TRBD1. This CDR3 has 15 residues. Trimming cost V 0 bases and J 7 bases; bases outside gene matches: 5. The V gene's germline CDR1 is SGDLS and CDR2 YYNGEE. This chain's CDR3 is CASSVDRGQSNEQFF. In DNA form, the CDR3 reads TGTGCCAGCAGCGTAGACAGGGGGCAATCAAATGAGCAGTTCTTC.

The chain recombines TRBV4-2 with TRBJ2-5, with D perhaps matching TRBD1 (5 bases). CDR1 and CDR2 (germline): LGHNA, YNFKEQ. This CDR3 is 16 amino acids long. Trimming left V 0 bases short and J 3 bases short, with 14 bases between. CDR3 sequence (DNA): TGTGCCAGCAGCCAAGATCCGGGTGGGGCCGAAGAGACCCAGTACTTC. Protein: CASSQDPGGAEETQYF.

This clone was seen only once. As DNA, the CDR3 is TGTGCCAGCAGTACGACCGGGAGCAATCAGCCCCAGCATTTT. Protein product: CASSTTGSNQPQHF. The chain is built from TRBV6-5 and TRBJ1-5; no reliable D call. Trimming cost V 5 bases and J 1 base, with 9 bases left between them. The CDR3 covers 14 residues. From germline, CDR1 is MNHEY and CDR2 SVGAGI.

This chain links TRBV10-3 with TRBJ1-2; D is unresolved. V was clipped by 8 bases and J by 0 bases, with 10 bases between them. CDR1 and CDR2 from the germline V gene are ENHRY and SYGVKD. This CDR3 is 13 amino acids long. The CDR3 region is CAIHRDANYGYTF. DNA for the CDR3: TGTGCCATCCACAGAGACGCTAACTATGGCTACACCTTC.

A single count supports this clone. The chain is built from TRBV5-5 and TRBJ1-6, with 7 bases that match TRBD1. This CDR3 contains 17 residues. Trimming at V came to 3 bases and at J to 10 bases, leaving 16 bases not matched to a gene. Germline CDR1 and CDR2: SGHKS and YYEKEE (reference sequence). CDR3 in DNA: TGTGCCAGCAGCTCTCGACTCGAACGGGACAGACAATCACCCCTCCACTTT. This encodes CASSSRLERDRQSPLHF.

The chain uses TRBV14 and TRBJ1-1; 10 positions agree with TRBD1. This CDR3 spans 13 amino acids. Germline V lookup: CDR1 SGHDN, CDR2 FVKESK. Losses at the gene ends were 4 bases for V and 8 bases for J; bases not matched to a gene: 4. In nucleotides, the CDR3 is TGTGCCAGCAGCCGGGACAGGGGCTTCGAAGCTTTCTTT. Translated: CASSRDRGFEAFF.

This rearrangement joins TRBV20-1 to TRBJ2-5; D gene unclear. V was cut by 3 bases and J by 4 bases, with 6 bases left in between. CDR3 length: 11 amino acids. Germline loops: CDR1 DFQATT, CDR2 SNEGSKA (reference sequence). CDR3 in DNA: TGCAGTGCTAGCCTCGGAGAGACCCAGTACTTC. Amino acid sequence: CSASLGETQYF.

V and J are TRBV4-1 and TRBJ1-5; D gene uncertain. Between the trimmed V and J ends, which lost 1 base and 2 bases, there was a span of 6 bases. This CDR3 comprises 14 residues. CDR1 and CDR2 from the germline V gene are MGHRA and YSYEKL. The CDR3, as DNA: TGCGCCAGCAGCCAAGTAACTGGCAATCAGCCCCAGCATTTT. Translation gives CASSQVTGNQPQHF.

The rearrangement joins TRBV5-4 to TRBJ2-4; tentatively, D is TRBD1 (5 bases). This CDR3 is 18 amino acids long. The germline CDR1 and CDR2 sequences are SGHNT and YYREEE (reference sequence). The V gene lost 4 bases and the J gene lost 3 bases, with 23 bases spanning the gap. The CDR3 is CASSPGAVGGVDKNIQYF. Here the CDR3 DNA reads TGTGCCAGCAGCCCTGGGGCAGTGGGTGGTGTTGACAAAAACATTCAGTACTTC. The full variable domain, its missing parts supplied by reference TRBV5-4 and TRBJ2-4, is ETGVTQSPTHLIKTRGQQVTLRCSSQSGHNTVSWYQQALGQGPQFIFQYYREEENGRGNFPPRFSGLQFPNYSSELNVNALELDDSALYLCASSPGAVGGVDKNIQYFGAGTRLSVL.

The rearrangement joins TRBV10-3 to TRBJ2-3, with a weak D call TRBD1 (5 bases). CDR1 and CDR2 from the germline V gene are ENHRY and SYGVKD. V was shortened by 8 bases and J by 4 bases, with 16 bases between the two germline ends. The CDR3 consists of 14 residues. As DNA, the CDR3 is TGTGCCATCTCACCCGCCTCCAGGGCAGATACGCAGTATTTT. This codes for CAISPASRADTQYF.

The chain is built from TRBV4-1 and TRBJ1-1; 7 bases are shared with TRBD1. The CDR3 sequence is 15 residues long. The trim removed 2 bases at V and 0 bases at J, leaving 3 bases unmatched. Per germline, CDR1 MGHRA and CDR2 YSYEKL. The CDR3 DNA follows: TGCGCCAGCAGCCAACCGGGACAGATGAACACTGAAGCTTTCTTT. Translated, it gives CASSQPGQMNTEAFF.

This clone was observed a handful of times. The chain combines TRBV6-5 with TRBJ2-3, with a weak D call TRBD2 (6 bases). The CDR3 extends over 13 amino acids. Trimming removed 4 bases at V and 1 base at J, with 6 bases between. Germline V lookup: CDR1 MNHEY, CDR2 SVGAGI. DNA of the CDR3: TGTGCCAGCAGTTGGGGGGGCACAGATACGCAGTATTTT. Its translation: CASSWGGTDTQYF.